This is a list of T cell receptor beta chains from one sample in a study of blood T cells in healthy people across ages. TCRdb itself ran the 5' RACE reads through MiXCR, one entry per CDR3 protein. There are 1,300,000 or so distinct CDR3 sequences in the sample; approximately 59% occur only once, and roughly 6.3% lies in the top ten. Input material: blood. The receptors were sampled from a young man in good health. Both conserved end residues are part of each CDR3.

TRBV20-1,CSARKNKNTEAFF
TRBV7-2,CASSLAGYWVGSYEQYF
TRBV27,CASSPGLDLSYEQYF
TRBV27,CASGLPGQGYEQYF
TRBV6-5,CASRTSGGLAKNIQYF
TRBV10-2,CASSEGWGSIQYF
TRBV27,CASSQRTGVHEQYF
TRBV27,CASSAWEGSEKLFF
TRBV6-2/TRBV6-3,CATDPGTVKDGYTF
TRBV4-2,CASSPTGPAYEQYF
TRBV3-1,CASSPFEGVGYTF
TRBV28,CASSYLQGNYGYTF
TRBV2,CASKGVEWYEQYF
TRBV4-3,CASSQAVGGAGGYTF
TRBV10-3,CAISERRGRNYEQYF
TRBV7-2,CASSLQGGGQETQYF
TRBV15,CATSRAGQETQYF
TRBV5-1,CASSLQVGDYTFF
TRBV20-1,CSAPGTGLYGYTF
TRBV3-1,CASSQPENSYEQYF
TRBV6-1,CASSAPGQGAEKLFF
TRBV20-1,CSAPTPESACEQYF
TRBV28,CASSLQGNTGELFF